Below are 28 T cell receptor beta chains sequenced from a single sample in a study of blood T cell repertoires in COVID-19. Using immunoSEQ multiplex PCR, the repertoire was profiled, and TCRdb retains in-frame clones only, with some absent. This repertoire shows over 70,000 clones, 90% found once; its top ten account for 5% to 7%. The sequenced sample consisted of peripheral blood. The receptors were sampled from a man aged 18 to 29 with COVID-19, enrolled during active disease.

The V and J genes are TRBV5-4 and TRBJ2-3; maybe TRBD1 (6 bases). The V and J ends lost 5 bases and 2 bases respectively, with 18 bases between them. CDR3 length: 16 residues. The germline gives CDR1 SGHNT, CDR2 YYREEE (reference sequence). CDR3 in amino acids: CASSSNDRTNTDTQYF. CDR3 in DNA: TGTGCCAGCAGTTCAAATGACAGGACCAACACAGATACGCAGTATTTT.

The V and J genes are TRBV9 and TRBJ2-7; 7 nucleotides align to TRBD1. The V and J ends lost 4 bases and 6 bases, in that order; junction bases with no gene match: 10. Per the germline V gene, CDR1 is SGDLS and CDR2 is YYNGEE. The CDR3 totals 14 residues. CDR3 coding DNA: TGTGCCAGCAGCTTCCGACAGGGTCAGGGCGAGCAGTACTTC. Protein sequence: CASSFRQGQGEQYF. Filled out from reference TRBV9 and TRBJ2-7, the complete variable domain reads DSGVTQTPKHLITATGQRVTLRCSPRSGDLSVYWYQQSLDQGLQFLIQYYNGEERAKGNILERFSAQQFPDLHSELNLSSLELGDSALYFCASSFRQGQGEQYFGPGTRLTVT.

The chain carries TRBV30 and TRBJ1-1; D possibly corresponds to TRBD1 (5 bases). V lost 1 base to trimming and J lost 4 bases, with 13 bases between them. In germline, CDR1 is GTSNPN, CDR2 SVGIG (reference sequence). CDR3 length: 14 residues. CDR3 loop: CAWSGRGRATEAFF. CDR3 in DNA: TGTGCCTGGAGTGGAAGGGGTAGGGCCACTGAAGCTTTCTTT.

About this clone itself: Germline and junction disagree at one end, which may indicate a read error. This chain connects TRBV5-6 to TRBJ1-4; D uncertain. The CDR3 extends over 13 amino acids. Per the germline V gene, CDR1 is SGHDT and CDR2 is YYEEEE. CDR3 nucleotide sequence: TGTGCCAGCAGCTTGGATCCCGCGGGAAAACTGCTTTTT. Amino acid sequence: CASSLDPAGKLLF.

In DNA form, the CDR3 reads TGTGCCAGTAGTATAGGTACGGACAGAAAGTACTTC. It specifies CASSIGTDRKYF. V gene TRBV19 combines with J gene TRBJ2-7, with a weak D call TRBD1 (6 bases). V gave up 1 base and J gave up 11 bases, with 12 bases separating them. The CDR3 runs 12 residues. Per the germline V gene, CDR1 is LNHDA and CDR2 is SQIVND (reference sequence).

The chain carries TRBV7-9 and TRBJ1-2; 7 bases line up with TRBD1. Germline CDR1 is SEHNR and CDR2 is FQNEAQ (reference sequence). The CDR3 spans 14 residues. After removal of 5 bases from V and 4 bases from J, the junction contained 7 bases not matched to a gene. DNA of the CDR3: TGTGCCAGCAGCCCCCAAGGGGGCTTCTATGGCTACACCTTC. This encodes CASSPQGGFYGYTF.

The V call is TRBV12-5, the J call TRBJ1-1; 9 nucleotides line up with TRBD1. Per germline, CDR1 LGHNT and CDR2 FRNRAP. J gave up 1 base and V 7 bases, and 10 bases lay outside the gene matches. This CDR3 has 16 residues. DNA for the CDR3: TGTGCTAGTGCGGGGCCCGGACAGGGGAGGAACACTGAAGCTTTCTTT. It codes for CASAGPGQGRNTEAFF. The variable domain in full, with the rest retrieved from reference TRBV12-5 and TRBJ1-1, is DARVTQTPRHKVTEMGQEVTMRCQPILGHNTVFWYRQTMMQGLELLAYFRNRAPLDDSGMPKDRFSAEMPDATLATLKIQPSEPRDSAVYFCASAGPGQGRNTEAFFGQGTRLTVV.

Only one count was recorded for this clone. This chain links TRBV7-3 with TRBJ2-3; 8 nucleotides align to TRBD2. After removal of 2 bases from V and 3 bases from J, the junction contained 4 bases not matched to a gene. The V gene's germline CDR1 is SGHTA and CDR2 FQGTGA. The length of the CDR3 is 15 residues. The CDR3 reads CASSLGLAGTDTQYF. Here the CDR3 DNA reads TGTGCCAGCAGCTTAGGGCTAGCGGGTACAGATACGCAGTATTTT.

This clone was seen just once. The chain couples TRBV6-5 to TRBJ2-4, with D perhaps matching TRBD1 (5 bases). The CDR3 totals 16 residues. V was clipped by 2 bases and J by 0 bases, with 11 bases between them. From germline, CDR1 is MNHEY and CDR2 SVGAGI. The CDR3 loop is CASSYGAAIAKNIQYF. CDR3 nucleotides: TGTGCCAGCAGTTACGGGGCGGCAATAGCCAAAAACATTCAGTACTTC.

This chain links TRBV15 with TRBJ2-7, with TRBD1 identical over 7 bases. Germline values: CDR1 LNHNV, CDR2 YYDKDF (reference sequence). V lost 0 bases to trimming and J lost 5 bases; unmatched junction nucleotides: 7. CDR3 length: 15 residues. CDR3 nucleotides: TGTGCCACCAGCAGAGAAACAGGGGTTCTGGACGAGCAGTACTTC. Translated: CATSRETGVLDEQYF.

V gene TRBV5-4 combines with J gene TRBJ2-7, with 7 nucleotides matching TRBD1. The germline V gene has CDR1 SGHNT and CDR2 YYREEE (reference sequence). This CDR3 is built from 14 residues. With 3 bases clipped from V and 1 base from J, the junction kept 4 bases outside the gene matches. CDR3 in DNA: TGTGCCAGCAGCTCTTGGACAGGATCCTACGAGCAGTACTTC. Translation gives CASSSWTGSYEQYF. Supplemented by reference TRBV5-4 and TRBJ2-7, the full variable domain reads ETGVTQSPTHLIKTRGQQVTLRCSSQSGHNTVSWYQQALGQGPQFIFQYYREEENGRGNFPPRFSGLQFPNYSSELNVNALELDDSALYLCASSSWTGSYEQYFGPGTRLTVT.

The rearrangement links TRBV7-2 to TRBJ1-5; D may be TRBD1 (6 bases). CDR3 length equals 15 residues. The germline V gene encodes CDR1 SGHTA and CDR2 FQGNSA. Trimming removed 2 bases from V and 3 bases from J, with 11 bases in between. The CDR3 loop is CASSLFWGLNQPQHF. As DNA, the CDR3 is TGTGCCAGCAGCTTATTCTGGGGGCTCAATCAGCCCCAGCATTTT.

A remark on this clone: The junction does not match germline at one end; this may be a read error. The rearrangement links TRBV30 to TRBJ1-4, with a weak D call TRBD1 (6 bases). The CDR3 sequence is 12 residues long. From germline, CDR1 is GTSNPN and CDR2 SVGIG (reference sequence). The CDR3 reads CAWSVPGEKLLF. Written as DNA, the CDR3 is TGTGCCTGGAGTGTTCCAGGGGAAAAACTGCTTTTT.

This chain links TRBV2 with TRBJ2-2; 11 nucleotides align to TRBD2. Germline CDR1 reads SNHLY; CDR2 reads FYNNEI. After removal of 8 bases from V and 3 bases from J, the junction contained 23 bases not matched to a gene. CDR3 length equals 21 residues. The CDR3 spells CASFGGWASGRFKDDTGELFF. Here the CDR3 DNA reads TGTGCCAGCTTTGGGGGGTGGGCTAGCGGGAGGTTTAAAGACGACACCGGGGAGCTGTTTTTT.

This CDR3 reads CASSSAGVAMVQYF. The CDR3 DNA is TGTGCCAGCAGTTCAGCGGGAGTGGCGATGGTGCAGTACTTC. The chain uses TRBV27 and TRBJ2-7; 8 bases line up with TRBD2. The V and J ends lost 4 bases and 9 bases, in that order; junction bases with no gene match: 11. The CDR3 spans 14 residues. The germline V gene encodes CDR1 MNHEY and CDR2 SMNVEV (reference sequence).

The chain is built from TRBV27 and TRBJ2-2, with D tentatively TRBD2 (7 bases). CDR3 length equals 15 residues. CDR1 and CDR2 from the germline V gene are MNHEY and SMNVEV (reference sequence). V lost 7 bases to trimming and J lost 5 bases, with 17 bases between them. CDR3 amino acids: CASINGGPETGELFF. CDR3 coding DNA: TGTGCCAGCATTAACGGGGGGCCGGAGACCGGGGAGCTGTTTTTT.

J is TRBJ1-3 and V is TRBV6-6, with D hard to call. The CDR3 has 15 residues. Germline lookup yields CDR1 MNHNY and CDR2 SVGAGI (reference sequence). With 1 base removed from V and 8 bases from J, the gap between germline ends came to 15 bases. CDR3 loop: CASSYFRSPRDTIYF. CDR3 nucleotides: TGTGCCAGCAGTTACTTTAGGTCCCCTAGAGACACCATATATTTT.

The chain uses TRBV7-9 and TRBJ1-6; D is unclear. This CDR3 is built from 14 residues. CDR1 is SEHNR and CDR2 is FQNEAQ in the germline V gene (reference sequence). V dropped 1 base and J dropped 9 bases, with 10 bases sitting between them. The CDR3 loop reads CASSLVGEGSPLHF. As DNA, the CDR3 is TGTGCCAGCAGCTTAGTGGGCGAGGGTTCACCCCTCCACTTT.

The chain joins TRBV9 to TRBJ2-2; D possibly corresponds to TRBD2 (7 bases). Germline values: CDR1 SGDLS, CDR2 YYNGEE. The V gene lost 0 bases and the J gene lost 7 bases, with 10 bases spanning the gap. The CDR3 is 14 residues long. The CDR3 loop is CASSVAGGGGELFF. CDR3 coding DNA: TGTGCCAGCAGCGTAGCGGGGGGCGGCGGGGAGCTGTTTTTT.

The genes are TRBV5-1 and TRBJ2-7, with 10 positions matching TRBD1. This CDR3 region has 14 residues. V was pared by 4 bases and J by 5 bases, with 6 bases of the junction left unmatched. Germline CDR1 SGHRS, CDR2 YFSETQ. The CDR3 here is CASSRGQGYHEQYF. CDR3 nucleotides: TGCGCCAGCAGCCGGGGACAGGGGTACCACGAGCAGTACTTC.

J is TRBJ2-7 and V is TRBV3-1 (or the pseudogene TRBV3-2); TRBD1 agrees at 9 bases. Losses at the gene ends were 1 base for V and 2 bases for J; bases not matched to a gene: 12. The CDR3 contains 18 residues. Per the germline V gene, CDR1 is LGHDT and CDR2 is YNNKEL (reference sequence). The CDR3 loop is CASSQVPGQGGGPYEQYF. The CDR3 DNA is TGTGCCAGCAGCCAAGTCCCGGGACAGGGAGGGGGACCCTACGAGCAGTACTTC.

The chain has TRBV25-1 and TRBJ1-2; TRBD1 might be the D (6 bases). The CDR3 runs 13 residues. Germline CDR1 MGHDK, CDR2 SYGVNS. The V end lost 4 bases, the J end lost 8 bases, and 14 bases lay between the germline ends. CDR3 in amino acids: CASSASGARGYTF. In nucleotides, the CDR3 is TGTGCCAGCAGTGCCTCAGGGGCTCGGGGCTACACCTTC.

This rearrangement joins TRBV28 to TRBJ1-5, with TRBD1 matching 7 bases. The V and J ends lost 8 bases and 3 bases, in that order; junction bases with no gene match: 10. This CDR3 spans 15 amino acids. Per the germline V gene, CDR1 is MDHEN and CDR2 is SYDVKM. This CDR3 reads CASRPLQGFNQPQHF. The CDR3 DNA is TGTGCCAGCCGCCCTCTACAGGGGTTCAATCAGCCCCAGCATTTT.

The rearrangement joins TRBV9 to TRBJ2-7; TRBD1 matches at 10 bases. The CDR3 totals 15 residues. The germline V gene encodes CDR1 SGDLS and CDR2 YYNGEE. The V and J ends lost 4 bases and 3 bases, in that order; junction bases with no gene match: 7. The CDR3 nucleotides read TGTGCCAGCAGCCCAAGGACAGGGGGAGGCTACGAGCAGTACTTC. It codes for CASSPRTGGGYEQYF. The variable domain in full, with the rest retrieved from reference TRBV9 and TRBJ2-7, is DSGVTQTPKHLITATGQRVTLRCSPRSGDLSVYWYQQSLDQGLQFLIQYYNGEERAKGNILERFSAQQFPDLHSELNLSSLELGDSALYFCASSPRTGGGYEQYFGPGTRLTVT.

The rearrangement joins TRBV28 to TRBJ1-5; D is possibly TRBD1 (6 bases). V gave up 1 base and J gave up 4 bases, with 11 bases separating them. Germline V gene sequence: CDR1 MDHEN, CDR2 SYDVKM. The CDR3 has 15 residues. CDR3 residues: CASSLYADRNQPQHF. CDR3 sequence (DNA): TGTGCCAGCAGTTTATATGCCGACAGGAATCAGCCCCAGCATTTT. Full variable domain (remainder filled in from reference TRBV28 and TRBJ1-5): DVKVTQSSRYLVKRTGEKVFLECVQDMDHENMFWYRQDPGLGLRLIYFSYDVKMKEKGDIPEGYSVSREKKERFSLILESASTNQTSMYLCASSLYADRNQPQHFGDGTRLSIL.

V is TRBV27 and J is TRBJ1-5, with a weak D call TRBD1 (6 bases). V shed 4 bases and J shed 3 bases, with 10 bases lying between them. Germline CDR1 reads MNHEY; CDR2 reads SMNVEV (reference sequence). This CDR3 has 14 amino acids. The DNA of the CDR3 is TGTGCCAGCAGTTCGACAGGAAACAATCAGCCCCAGCATTTT. Translated, it gives CASSSTGNNQPQHF.

The chain joins TRBV4-2 to TRBJ1-5; D is possibly TRBD1 (5 bases). Deletions cut 4 bases from V and 1 base from J, with 11 bases between. Germline CDR1 LGHNA, CDR2 YNFKEQ. This CDR3 has 15 amino acids. The CDR3 sequence: CASSPSAGSNQPQHF. CDR3 nucleotides: TGTGCCAGCAGCCCAAGCGCAGGGAGCAATCAGCCCCAGCATTTT.

The V call is TRBV11-1, the J call TRBJ2-3; 12 positions match TRBD2. From germline, CDR1 is SGHAT and CDR2 FQDESV (reference sequence). This CDR3 has 16 residues. The V segment lost 1 base and the J segment 5 bases; nucleotides outside the gene matches: 4. The CDR3 sequence: CASSLGTSGVGDTQYF. The CDR3 bases are TGTGCCAGCAGCTTAGGGACTAGCGGGGTTGGAGATACGCAGTATTTT.